The 26 T cell receptor beta chains below all came from one sample that was sequenced in a study of shared clonotypes between healthy human individuals. Clones were read by immunoSEQ multiplex PCR, and TCRdb kept only the in-frame ones, dropping some. The table lists about 1.5 million clones, around 97% of them singletons, with about 1.2% in the top ten. The sample taken for sequencing was naive CD4+ T cells sorted from blood. As to subset: CD45RA+ positively selected. All receptors derive from a man aged 25-40 years in good health.

This chain uses TRBV2 with TRBJ2-2; maybe TRBD1 (5 bases). The V end was cut by 4 bases, the J end by 5 bases, with 11 bases between. Germline CDR1 is SNHLY and CDR2 is FYNNEI. The CDR3 covers 14 residues. In nucleotides, the CDR3 is TGTGCCAGCAGTGCCAGGGAATTGACCGGGGAGCTGTTTTTT. The encoded protein is CASSARELTGELFF.

The rearrangement uses TRBV18 and TRBJ2-2; no firm D call. Trimming cost V 4 bases and J 2 bases, with 8 bases left between them. This CDR3 contains 14 residues. The germline V gene encodes CDR1 KGHSH and CDR2 LQKENI. CDR3 DNA sequence: TGTGCCAGCTCACAGAAAGTTAACACCGGGGAGCTGTTTTTT. It codes for CASSQKVNTGELFF.

The CDR3 nucleotides are TGTGCCAGCAGTTTCTCCCGACTAGCGGGAGTATTCGGGGAGCTGTTTTTT. Protein: CASSFSRLAGVFGELFF. The rearrangement uses TRBV27 and TRBJ2-2, with 12 nucleotides matching TRBD2. Per germline, CDR1 MNHEY and CDR2 SMNVEV (reference sequence). Losses at the gene ends were 3 bases for V and 7 bases for J; bases not matched to a gene: 9. This CDR3 contains 17 residues.

The chain is built from TRBV18 and TRBJ1-2; D remains ambiguous. Trimming stripped 4 bases from V and 0 bases from J, with 9 bases between. This CDR3 region has 14 residues. Germline V gene data show CDR1 as KGHSH and CDR2 as LQKENI. The CDR3 bases are TGTGCCAGCTCACAGGAGATTTCTAACTATGGCTACACCTTC. It specifies CASSQEISNYGYTF.

The CDR3 loop reads CASSVATAGNYNEQFF. The CDR3 region has the DNA TGTGCCAGCAGCGTAGCTACGGCGGGAAACTACAATGAGCAGTTCTTC. The chain links TRBV9 to TRBJ2-1; D is possibly TRBD2 (6 bases). V was pared by 0 bases and J by 3 bases, with 13 bases between. Germline V lookup: CDR1 SGDLS, CDR2 YYNGEE. This CDR3 has 16 amino acids.

The chain's CDR3 is CASSTRDRVDGYTF. The CDR3 DNA follows: TGTGCCAGCAGTACCCGGGACAGGGTCGATGGCTACACCTTC. J is TRBJ1-2 and V is TRBV28; 9 positions match TRBD1. This CDR3 region has 14 residues. The germline CDR1 and CDR2 sequences are MDHEN and SYDVKM. V was clipped by 5 bases and J by 6 bases; unmatched bases: 7.

The chain couples TRBV7-9 to TRBJ2-5; no definite D call. Germline CDR1 SEHNR, CDR2 FQNEAQ (reference sequence). Trimming took 1 base from V and 3 from J, leaving 9 bases between them. The CDR3 loop spans 14 amino acids. The CDR3 spells CASSLVPEKETQYF. The CDR3 coding sequence is TGTGCCAGCAGCTTAGTACCAGAAAAAGAGACCCAGTACTTC. Full variable domain (rest looked up from reference TRBV7-9 and TRBJ2-5): DTGVSQNPRHKITKRGQNVTFRCDPISEHNRLYWYRQTLGQGPEFLTYFQNEAQLEKSRLLSDRFSAERPKGSFSTLEIQRTEQGDSAMYLCASSLVPEKETQYFGPGTRLLVL.

The chain links TRBV18 to TRBJ2-7; D might be TRBD2 (6 bases). This CDR3 is 17 amino acids long. Germline V gene sequence: CDR1 KGHSH, CDR2 LQKENI. The V end lost 1 base, the J end lost 1 base, and 17 bases lay between the germline ends. Here the CDR3 DNA reads TGTGCCAGCTCACCACTCTTCGGTAATAGCGGATCCTACGAGCAGTACTTC. Translating it yields CASSPLFGNSGSYEQYF. The full variable domain, rest sourced from reference TRBV18 and TRBJ2-7, is NAGVMQNPRHLVRRRGQEARLRCSPMKGHSHVYWYRQLPEEGLKFMVYLQKENIIDESGMPKERFSAEFPKEGPSILRIQQVVRGDSAAYFCASSPLFGNSGSYEQYFGPGTRLTVT.

The V gene is TRBV2, the J gene TRBJ2-2, with D perhaps TRBD2 (6 bases). The germline V gene encodes CDR1 SNHLY and CDR2 FYNNEI. Trimming removed 2 bases at V and 0 bases at J, with 13 bases between. This CDR3 is built from 17 residues. The CDR3 DNA reads as TGTGCCAGCAGTGAATTGGGGGGATCAGCGAACACCGGGGAGCTGTTTTTT. Residues: CASSELGGSANTGELFF.

The chain carries TRBV7-8 and TRBJ1-5; D is unclear. Deletions cut 0 bases from V and 7 bases from J, with 7 bases between. The CDR3 spans 13 residues. The germline CDR1 and CDR2 sequences are SGHVS and FQNEAQ. CDR3 residues: CASSLASLQPQHF. The CDR3 region has the DNA TGTGCCAGCAGCTTAGCGTCGTTACAGCCCCAGCATTTT.

The rearrangement joins TRBV5-1 to TRBJ2-5; TRBD2 matches 12 bases. Germline V CDR1 and CDR2: SGHRS, YFSETQ. The CDR3 extends over 15 amino acids. The ends lost 8 bases at V and 5 bases at J; junction bases unmatched: 10. The CDR3 nucleotides read TGCGCCAGGGGACTAGCGGGCCTTTTGTCGGAGACCCAGTACTTC. This gives the protein CARGLAGLLSETQYF. The full variable domain, completed using reference TRBV5-1 and TRBJ2-5, is KAGVTQTPRYLIKTRGQQVTLSCSPISGHRSVSWYQQTPGQGLQFLFEYFSETQRNKGNFPGRFSGRQFSNSRSEMNVSTLELGDSALYLCARGLAGLLSETQYFGPGTRLLVL.

This clone occurred once. This chain joins TRBV7-9 and TRBJ2-6, with TRBD1 identical over 8 bases. This CDR3 spans 16 amino acids. Germline CDR1 is SEHNR and CDR2 is FQNEAQ (reference sequence). With 3 bases clipped from V and 2 bases from J, the junction kept 3 bases outside the gene matches. CDR3 sequence: CASSFQGATGANVLTF. In DNA, the CDR3 is TGTGCCAGCAGCTTTCAGGGGGCTACTGGGGCCAACGTCCTGACTTTC.

This chain joins TRBV9 and TRBJ1-5, with TRBD1 identical over 11 bases. V trimming: 4 bases; J trimming: 2 bases; junction bases outside the gene matches: 11. The CDR3 loop spans 18 amino acids. CDR1 SGDLS and CDR2 YYNGEE come from the germline V gene. This CDR3 is CASSPGTGGPGGNQPQHF. CDR3 DNA: TGTGCCAGCAGCCCCGGGACAGGGGGGCCCGGAGGCAATCAGCCCCAGCATTTT.

The J gene is TRBJ2-1, the V gene TRBV28; TRBD1 agrees at 11 bases. Unmatched junction bases numbered 8, after V lost 7 bases and J lost 9 bases. The CDR3 runs 14 residues. Germline-derived CDR1 and CDR2 are MDHEN and SYDVKM. The CDR3 DNA reads as TGTGCCAGCATGCGGGACAGGGGGTTCTCTGAGCAGTTCTTC. Protein sequence: CASMRDRGFSEQFF.

This clone was picked up one time. The chain uses TRBV7-8 and TRBJ2-2; TRBD2 matches at 12 bases. The V and J ends lost 1 base and 7 bases, in that order; junction bases with no gene match: 7. The CDR3 spans 17 residues. Germline V gene sequence: CDR1 SGHVS, CDR2 FQNEAQ. CDR3 in DNA: TGTGCCAGCAGCTTAGTTGGACTAGCGGGGTCCGGCGGGGAGCTGTTTTTT. It encodes CASSLVGLAGSGGELFF.

The gene calls are TRBV19 and TRBJ2-4; 11 bases are shared with TRBD2. Germline V lookup: CDR1 LNHDA, CDR2 SQIVND (reference sequence). After removal of 9 bases from V and 1 base from J, the junction contained 5 bases not matched to a gene. The CDR3 extends over 15 amino acids. CDR3 amino acids: CASVAGGGAKNIQYF. CDR3 nucleotide sequence: TGTGCCAGCGTAGCGGGAGGGGGGGCCAAAAACATTCAGTACTTC.

The rearrangement uses TRBV28 and TRBJ2-7; D remains ambiguous. CDR1 MDHEN and CDR2 SYDVKM come from the germline V gene. The CDR3 length is 14 residues. Trimming took off 4 bases at V and 2 bases at J, with 12 bases between the two ends. CDR3 sequence (DNA): TGTGCCAGCAGTTCGATTTCGGTTGCCTACGAGCAGTACTTC. Its protein product is CASSSISVAYEQYF. The entire variable domain, with the rest obtained from reference TRBV28 and TRBJ2-7, is as follows: DVKVTQSSRYLVKRTGEKVFLECVQDMDHENMFWYRQDPGLGLRLIYFSYDVKMKEKGDIPEGYSVSREKKERFSLILESASTNQTSMYLCASSSISVAYEQYFGPGTRLTVT.

The rearrangement joins TRBV7-6 to TRBJ2-7; D remains unclear. Germline V gene sequence: CDR1 SGHVS, CDR2 FNYEAQ. This CDR3 has 12 residues. The V end was cut by 2 bases, the J end by 3 bases, with 5 bases between. CDR3 amino acids: CASSLKSYEQYF. Written as DNA, the CDR3 is TGTGCCAGCAGCTTAAAGAGCTACGAGCAGTACTTC. The full variable domain, rest sourced from reference TRBV7-6 and TRBJ2-7, is GAGVSQSPRYKVTKRGQDVALRCDPISGHVSLYWYRQALGQGPEFLTYFNYEAQQDKSGLPNDRFSAERPEGSISTLTIQRTEQRDSAMYRCASSLKSYEQYFGPGTRLTVT.

V usage is TRBV2 and J usage is TRBJ2-7; 8 bases align to TRBD1. CDR3 length equals 14 residues. J was trimmed by 5 bases and V by 4 bases; bases with no gene match: 7. Germline V CDR1 and CDR2: SNHLY, FYNNEI. CDR3 residues: CASSASWTGNEQYF. CDR3 nucleotides: TGTGCCAGCAGTGCCTCTTGGACAGGGAACGAGCAGTACTTC.

V is TRBV5-3 and J is TRBJ2-1; 7 bases agree with TRBD2. TRBV5-3 is reported as an ORF; its role is uncertain. After removal of 5 bases from V and 6 bases from J, the junction contained 17 bases not matched to a gene. This CDR3 has 17 amino acids. CDR3 sequence reads: CARSARLARQRGNEQFF. DNA for the CDR3: TGTGCCAGAAGTGCAAGACTAGCACGACAAAGGGGCAATGAGCAGTTCTTC.

The chain uses TRBV7-3 and TRBJ2-1, with TRBD2 identical over 11 bases. V gave up 3 bases and J gave up 5 bases; unmatched junction bases: 6. The CDR3 length is 16 residues. Per germline, CDR1 SGHTA and CDR2 FQGTGA. The DNA for the CDR3 is TGTGCCAGCAGCTTCTCCGGGACTAGCGGCAACAATGAGCAGTTCTTC. It yields the protein CASSFSGTSGNNEQFF.

The CDR3: CASSLLEQGVDTQYF. The CDR3 nucleotides are TGCGCCAGCAGCTTGTTAGAACAGGGGGTGGATACGCAGTATTTT. The chain couples TRBV5-1 to TRBJ2-3; 8 bases fit TRBD1. J lost 6 bases, V lost 1 base, and 7 bases had no gene match. This CDR3 comprises 15 residues. CDR1 SGHRS and CDR2 YFSETQ come from the germline V gene.

The rearrangement joins TRBV19 to TRBJ1-1; a weak D match, TRBD1 (5 bases). The germline V gene has CDR1 LNHDA and CDR2 SQIVND (reference sequence). This CDR3 has 14 residues. V was pared by 1 base and J by 4 bases, with 10 bases between. CDR3 DNA sequence: TGTGCCAGTAGTATAGTAGGGGCAGTCACTGAAGCTTTCTTT. This sequence encodes CASSIVGAVTEAFF.

The gene calls are TRBV11-3 and TRBJ2-7; D perhaps matches TRBD2 (6 bases). This CDR3 contains 13 residues. Germline V gives CDR1 SGHNT, CDR2 YENEEA. V was shortened by 5 bases and J by 6 bases, with 14 bases between the two germline ends. The DNA for the CDR3 is TGTGCCAGCAGCCCCTTTGCGGGAACCGAGCAGTACTTC. Translation: CASSPFAGTEQYF.

The rearrangement joins TRBV30 to TRBJ2-7; D uncertain. The CDR3 sequence is 12 residues long. From germline, CDR1 is GTSNPN and CDR2 SVGIG (reference sequence). The germline V and J ends were trimmed by 5 bases and 3 bases, with 11 bases remaining between them. This CDR3 is CAWQEQVYEQYF. CDR3 DNA sequence: TGTGCCTGGCAGGAGCAGGTCTACGAGCAGTACTTC.

Note on this clone: Distinct nucleotide sequences in the sample also encode this CDR3. In nucleotides, the CDR3 is TGCGCCAGCAGCTTGAAGGGGGGGGAGACCCAGTACTTC. Translated, it gives CASSLKGGETQYF. The chain employs TRBV5-1 and TRBJ2-5; D perhaps matches TRBD2 (7 bases). V was clipped by 1 base and J by 5 bases, with 9 bases between them. The CDR3 runs 13 residues. The germline V gene has CDR1 SGHRS and CDR2 YFSETQ.